These T cell receptor beta chains were read from a single sample in a study of blood T cell repertoires in COVID-19. Only in-frame clones appear in the TCRdb table, and some are missing; sequencing was by immunoSEQ multiplex PCR. The top ten hold approximately 2.8% of the sample, which has under 200,000 clones, around 77% seen once. The specimen was peripheral blood. The receptors were sampled from a man aged 65-85 years with acute or convalescent COVID-19. Both conserved end residues are part of each CDR3. Each record gives: D gene, J gene, CDR3 length, clone size, V gene, CDR3 DNA, CDR3 protein. D genes are given only for firm matches. Rows may omit the clone size; those that give it use once, few, many or a size class.

d_gene: TRBD1
j_gene: TRBJ1-1
len: 15
abundance: once
v_gene: TRBV5-4
CDR3nt: TGTGCCAGCAGCTCTCCGGACAGGAAGAACACTGAAGCTTTCTTT
CDR3aa: CASSSPDRKNTEAFF

d_gene: .
j_gene: TRBJ2-2
len: 14
abundance: .
v_gene: TRBV5-1
CDR3nt: TGCGCCAGCAGCCGAGAGCAGGGTACCGGGGAGCTGTTTTTT
CDR3aa: CASSREQGTGELFF

d_gene: TRBD2
j_gene: TRBJ2-1
len: 14
abundance: few
v_gene: TRBV6-2/TRBV6-3
CDR3nt: TGTGCCAGCAGTTATGGCGGGAGTATCAATGAGCAGTTCTTC
CDR3aa: CASSYGGSINEQFF

d_gene: TRBD2
j_gene: TRBJ2-3
len: 19
abundance: .
v_gene: TRBV5-4
CDR3nt: TGTGCCAGCAGCTTGAAACCCCAACGAGCGGGAGGGCCGGGAGATACGCAGTATTTT
CDR3aa: CASSLKPQRAGGPGDTQYF

d_gene: .
j_gene: TRBJ2-2
len: 14
abundance: .
v_gene: TRBV6-5
CDR3nt: TGTGCCAGCAAAGTAAGCGGGTACACCGGGGAGCTGTTTTTT
CDR3aa: CASKVSGYTGELFF

d_gene: TRBD2
j_gene: TRBJ2-5
len: 16
abundance: .
v_gene: TRBV5-4
CDR3nt: TGTGCCAGCAGCTGGAAGCTAGCGGGGGGACAAGAGACCCAGTACTTC
CDR3aa: CASSWKLAGGQETQYF

d_gene: TRBD1
j_gene: TRBJ1-6
len: 16
abundance: .
v_gene: TRBV11-2
CDR3nt: TGTGCCAGCAGCAATAACAGGGGTTCGAGAAATTCACCCCTCCACTTT
CDR3aa: CASSNNRGSRNSPLHF

d_gene: .
j_gene: TRBJ1-5
len: 15
abundance: .
v_gene: TRBV5-6
CDR3nt: TGTGCCAGCAGCCTTAGGAGTAATAGCAATCAGCCCCAGCATTTT
CDR3aa: CASSLRSNSNQPQHF

d_gene: .
j_gene: TRBJ1-2
len: 14
abundance: .
v_gene: TRBV18
CDR3nt: TGTGCCAGCTCACCATCTCCGGGGTCCGGTGGCTACACCTTC
CDR3aa: CASSPSPGSGGYTF

d_gene: TRBD1
j_gene: TRBJ2-2
len: 17
abundance: .
v_gene: TRBV27
CDR3nt: TGTGCCAGCAGTCATCTGCGGGGACAGGGGGCAACTGGGGAGCTGTTTTTT
CDR3aa: CASSHLRGQGATGELFF

d_gene: .
j_gene: TRBJ1-1
len: 13
abundance: .
v_gene: TRBV30
CDR3nt: TGTGCCTGGAGTGGCACAGGGTGGACTGAAGCTTTCTTT
CDR3aa: CAWSGTGWTEAFF

d_gene: TRBD1
j_gene: TRBJ2-4
len: 15
abundance: once
v_gene: TRBV6-5
CDR3nt: TGTGCCAGCGGTCGGGACAGGCCAAGGGAAAACATTCAGTACTTC
CDR3aa: CASGRDRPRENIQYF

d_gene: TRBD1
j_gene: TRBJ1-2
len: 13
abundance: .
v_gene: TRBV18
CDR3nt: TGTGCCAGCTCACCCTCCGACAGGGACGGCTACACCTTC
CDR3aa: CASSPSDRDGYTF

d_gene: TRBD1
j_gene: TRBJ2-7
len: 14
abundance: .
v_gene: TRBV11-3
CDR3nt: TGTGCCAGCAGCTCCACGGGACAGGGACACGAGCAGTACTTC
CDR3aa: CASSSTGQGHEQYF

d_gene: .
j_gene: TRBJ1-5
len: 15
abundance: .
v_gene: TRBV10-3
CDR3nt: TGTGCCATCAGCTCCGGACACGTTAGCAATCAGCCCCAGCATTTT
CDR3aa: CAISSGHVSNQPQHF

d_gene: TRBD1
j_gene: TRBJ1-5
len: 15
abundance: .
v_gene: TRBV19
CDR3nt: TGTGCCAGTAGATCAGGGACAGTCCTCAATCAGCCCCAGCATTTT
CDR3aa: CASRSGTVLNQPQHF

d_gene: TRBD1
j_gene: TRBJ2-6
len: 18
abundance: .
v_gene: TRBV5-1
CDR3nt: TGCGCCAGCAGCTTGACAACGGACAGGGTCTCTGGGGCCAACGTCCTGACTTTC
CDR3aa: CASSLTTDRVSGANVLTF

d_gene: TRBD2
j_gene: TRBJ2-1
len: 14
abundance: .
v_gene: TRBV6-4
CDR3nt: TGTGCCAGCAGTGCCGGGACTAGCGGGGGGGGTACGTTCTTC
CDR3aa: CASSAGTSGGGTFF

d_gene: TRBD1
j_gene: TRBJ1-1
len: 13
abundance: .
v_gene: TRBV27
CDR3nt: TGTGCCAGCAGTTCCGACAGGGGCGCTGAAGCTTTCTTT
CDR3aa: CASSSDRGAEAFF

d_gene: .
j_gene: TRBJ2-7
len: 15
abundance: few
v_gene: TRBV27
CDR3nt: TGTGCCAGCAGTGTGACCGGGACACGGTCCTACGAGCAGTACTTC
CDR3aa: CASSVTGTRSYEQYF

d_gene: TRBD1
j_gene: TRBJ1-2
len: 14
abundance: once
v_gene: TRBV3-1/TRBV3-2
CDR3nt: TGTGCCAGCAGCCCTAGGGACAGGGGCTATGGCTACACCTTC
CDR3aa: CASSPRDRGYGYTF

d_gene: TRBD1
j_gene: TRBJ1-1
len: 16
abundance: once
v_gene: TRBV18
CDR3nt: TGTGCCAGCTCACTTCGACCGGGGACAGAAAACACTGAAGCTTTCTTT
CDR3aa: CASSLRPGTENTEAFF

d_gene: TRBD2
j_gene: TRBJ2-1
len: 19
abundance: .
v_gene: TRBV18
CDR3nt: TGTGCCAGCTCACCCCTGGGACTAGCGGGAGGAAAGCTCTACAATGAGCAGTTCTTC
CDR3aa: CASSPLGLAGGKLYNEQFF

d_gene: TRBD2
j_gene: TRBJ2-3
len: 19
abundance: .
v_gene: TRBV18
CDR3nt: TGTGCCAGCTCACCCAACCTCCGGACTAGCGGGGGGTTCACAGATACGCAGTATTTT
CDR3aa: CASSPNLRTSGGFTDTQYF

d_gene: TRBD1
j_gene: TRBJ1-2
len: 15
abundance: few
v_gene: TRBV5-4
CDR3nt: TGTGCCAGCAGCCCGACAGGGGGCGCCCCCTATGGCTACACCTTC
CDR3aa: CASSPTGGAPYGYTF

d_gene: TRBD2
j_gene: TRBJ2-3
len: 16
abundance: .
v_gene: TRBV5-8
CDR3nt: TGTGCCAGCAGCATCCTACTAGCGGGAGGGTTGGATACGCAGTATTTT
CDR3aa: CASSILLAGGLDTQYF

d_gene: .
j_gene: TRBJ1-1
len: 18
abundance: .
v_gene: TRBV6-2/TRBV6-3
CDR3nt: TGTGCCAGCAGTTACTCGACGCGGGGCCGTGGACTGAACACTGAAGCTTTCTTT
CDR3aa: CASSYSTRGRGLNTEAFF

d_gene: TRBD1
j_gene: TRBJ1-2
len: 15
abundance: .
v_gene: TRBV27
CDR3nt: TGTGCCAGCAGTTTATCGTACGGGACAGAATATGGCTACACCTTC
CDR3aa: CASSLSYGTEYGYTF

d_gene: .
j_gene: TRBJ1-4
len: 16
abundance: .
v_gene: TRBV9
CDR3nt: TGTGCCAGCAGCGTAGGTCTGGGACAAGAGAATGAAAAACTGTTTTTT
CDR3aa: CASSVGLGQENEKLFF

d_gene: .
j_gene: TRBJ2-7
len: 14
abundance: few
v_gene: TRBV7-9
CDR3nt: TGTGCCAGCAGCACAAGGGACTCCCCCCACGAGCAGTACTTC
CDR3aa: CASSTRDSPHEQYF

d_gene: .
j_gene: TRBJ1-2
len: 15
abundance: few
v_gene: TRBV4-1
CDR3nt: TGCGCCAGCAGTCCGACGCCGGGGTTTAACTATGGCTACACCTTC
CDR3aa: CASSPTPGFNYGYTF

d_gene: .
j_gene: TRBJ2-2
len: 16
abundance: few
v_gene: TRBV5-1
CDR3nt: TGCGCCAGCAGCTCTATTTCCCCTCTTAGCACCGGGGAGCTGTTTTTT
CDR3aa: CASSSISPLSTGELFF

d_gene: .
j_gene: TRBJ2-1
len: 15
abundance: .
v_gene: TRBV6-6
CDR3nt: TGTGCCAGCAGTCCGCTAGCCCCCCTATACAATGAGCAGTTCTTC
CDR3aa: CASSPLAPLYNEQFF

d_gene: TRBD1
j_gene: TRBJ1-6
len: 15
abundance: once
v_gene: TRBV27
CDR3nt: TGTGCCAGCAGTCCGGACAGGGGGCAAAATTCACCCCTCCACTTT
CDR3aa: CASSPDRGQNSPLHF

d_gene: TRBD1
j_gene: TRBJ2-7
len: 15
abundance: .
v_gene: TRBV6-2/TRBV6-3
CDR3nt: TGTGCCAGCAGCATTCCTCCGGGACAGGGAGACGAGCAGTACTTC
CDR3aa: CASSIPPGQGDEQYF

d_gene: TRBD2
j_gene: TRBJ2-5
len: 16
abundance: .
v_gene: TRBV6-2/TRBV6-3
CDR3nt: TGTGCCAGCAGACCTACTAGCGGGAGGGCCGAAGAGACCCAGTACTTC
CDR3aa: CASRPTSGRAEETQYF

d_gene: TRBD1
j_gene: TRBJ1-4
len: 16
abundance: few
v_gene: TRBV9
CDR3nt: TGTGCCAGCAGCGTGGGACAGCCCAACAGGAATGAAAAACTGTTTTTT
CDR3aa: CASSVGQPNRNEKLFF

d_gene: .
j_gene: TRBJ1-1
len: 14
abundance: .
v_gene: TRBV4-2
CDR3nt: TGTGCCAGCAGCCAACCGAATATGAACAGTGAAGCTTTCTTT
CDR3aa: CASSQPNMNSEAFF

d_gene: TRBD1
j_gene: TRBJ1-1
len: 14
abundance: .
v_gene: TRBV7-9
CDR3nt: TGTGCCAGCAGCGCCCAACAGGGGGACACTGAAGCTTTCTTT
CDR3aa: CASSAQQGDTEAFF

d_gene: .
j_gene: TRBJ1-1
len: 16
abundance: .
v_gene: TRBV25-1
CDR3nt: TGTGCCAGCAGTGGGGGGCACGGAACCATGAACACTGAAGCTTTCTTT
CDR3aa: CASSGGHGTMNTEAFF

d_gene: TRBD2
j_gene: TRBJ2-2
len: 17
abundance: .
v_gene: TRBV5-1
CDR3nt: TGCGCCAGCAGCTTGGAAGGGACTAGCGGGCCGACCGGGGAGCTGTTTTTT
CDR3aa: CASSLEGTSGPTGELFF

d_gene: .
j_gene: TRBJ1-1
len: 11
abundance: .
v_gene: TRBV30
CDR3nt: TGTGCCTGGAGCCGGAACACTGAAGCTTTCTTT
CDR3aa: CAWSRNTEAFF

d_gene: .
j_gene: TRBJ2-7
len: 15
abundance: .
v_gene: TRBV5-1
CDR3nt: TGCGCCAGCAGCCCCCTGGGGTCAGGGGCCTACGAGCAGTACTTC
CDR3aa: CASSPLGSGAYEQYF

d_gene: TRBD1
j_gene: TRBJ1-4
len: 16
abundance: .
v_gene: TRBV5-1
CDR3nt: TGCGCCAGCAGCTTGGACAGGGGTGCTTCTCGTGAAAAACTGTTTTTT
CDR3aa: CASSLDRGASREKLFF

d_gene: TRBD1
j_gene: TRBJ2-7
len: 17
abundance: .
v_gene: TRBV28
CDR3nt: TGTGCCAGCAGTTCCCCCCTCAGTGGACAGGGGGTCTACGAGCAGTACTTC
CDR3aa: CASSSPLSGQGVYEQYF

d_gene: .
j_gene: TRBJ1-1
len: 13
abundance: .
v_gene: TRBV2
CDR3nt: TGTGCCAGCAGGGAGGGACCGAGCACTGAAGCTTTCTTT
CDR3aa: CASREGPSTEAFF

d_gene: .
j_gene: TRBJ2-1
len: 14
abundance: .
v_gene: TRBV9
CDR3nt: TGTGCCAGCAGCCCATGGGACTCTAACAATGAGCAGTTCTTC
CDR3aa: CASSPWDSNNEQFF

d_gene: TRBD1
j_gene: TRBJ1-2
len: 16
abundance: .
v_gene: TRBV27
CDR3nt: TGTGCCAGCAGCTTCTCTTACCGGGACAGGGCGTGGGGCTACACCTTC
CDR3aa: CASSFSYRDRAWGYTF

d_gene: .
j_gene: TRBJ1-1
len: 13
abundance: few
v_gene: TRBV19
CDR3nt: TGTGCCAGTAGTATCGGCGGGAACACTGAAGCTTTCTTT
CDR3aa: CASSIGGNTEAFF